This TCR beta chain was sequenced for a study of blood T cell repertoires in COVID-19. Study-wide context: Researchers got acute and convalescent COVID-19 samples from the United States, Italy and Spain.

Repertoires were generated with immunoSEQ multiplex PCR, while TCRdb's copy carries only in-frame clones and drops some. The sample carries about 83,000 clones, roughly 87% recorded once. Sample: peripheral blood. This sequence was found in a woman aged 45-65 years with active or convalescent COVID-19.

For the CDR3, the DNA is TGTGCCAGCGTCAGGGCGGCCTCTGGGGCCAACGTCCTGACTTTC. Translating gives CASVRAASGANVLTF. This chain links TRBV2 with TRBJ2-6; maybe TRBD1 (5 bases). Trimming stripped 8 bases from V and 0 bases from J, with 11 bases between. Germline CDR1 is SNHLY and CDR2 is FYNNEI. This CDR3 is built from 15 residues.